Following are 18 T cell receptor beta chains from one sample sequenced in a study of cytomegalovirus exposure and HLA in healthy donors. The PCR was carried out with 60 Vbeta primers and 13 Jbeta primers. The table came from immunoSEQ multiplex PCR; TCRdb's copy has only in-frame clones and leaves some out. The sample consists of about 160,000 clones, 71% of them appearing once. Material for sequencing was PBMCs. These TCRs come from a woman in her twenties or thirties in good health and CMV-seronegative.

This clone was detected a few times. V is TRBV6-5 and J is TRBJ2-1; possible D gene TRBD1, 6 bases. Germline values: CDR1 MNHEY, CDR2 SVGAGI. The CDR3 extends over 13 amino acids. V was trimmed by 7 bases and J by 10 bases, leaving 17 bases between them. For the CDR3, the DNA is TGTGCCAGCACCGGGACAAGTTCGCGAGAGCAGTTCTTC. Its protein is CASTGTSSREQFF.

The chain combines TRBV6-5 with TRBJ2-7; unclear D gene. The germline CDR1 and CDR2 sequences are MNHEY and SVGAGI. The CDR3 consists of 12 residues. Trimming removed 6 bases from V and 0 bases from J, with 6 bases in between. The CDR3 loop reads CASSRNSYEQYF. CDR3 bases: TGTGCCAGCAGCAGGAACTCCTACGAGCAGTACTTC.

The chain carries TRBV29-1 and TRBJ2-7; D is perhaps TRBD2 (6 bases). This CDR3 comprises 14 residues. Germline lookup yields CDR1 SQVTM and CDR2 ANQGSEA. V gave up 5 bases and J gave up 2 bases, with 16 bases separating them. The CDR3 loop reads CSVQERDLTYEQYF. The CDR3 DNA follows: TGCAGCGTTCAGGAGAGGGACTTGACCTACGAGCAGTACTTC.

This chain uses TRBV19 with TRBJ2-5, with TRBD2 matching over 14 bases. There are 16 residues in the CDR3. Trimming took 7 bases from V and 4 from J; bases not matched to a gene: 8. CDR1 and CDR2 from the germline V gene are LNHDA and SQIVND (reference sequence). CDR3 protein: CASTAAGTSGRETQYF. For the CDR3, the DNA is TGTGCCAGTACCGCTGCCGGGACTAGCGGGAGAGAGACCCAGTACTTC.

This clone has just a few counts. CDR3 sequence (DNA): TGTGCCAGCAGCGTTGGACAGCAAGAGACCCAGTACTTC. Protein: CASSVGQQETQYF. The chain carries TRBV7-2 and TRBJ2-5; possible D gene TRBD1, 6 bases. The V end lost 5 bases, the J end lost 2 bases, and 9 bases lay between the germline ends. CDR3 length: 13 amino acids. Germline V lookup: CDR1 SGHTA, CDR2 FQGNSA.

V and J are TRBV27 and TRBJ2-1; 9 bases are shared with TRBD1. This CDR3 spans 15 amino acids. Germline V gene sequence: CDR1 MNHEY, CDR2 SMNVEV (reference sequence). The J segment lost 6 bases and the V segment lost 6 bases, leaving 9 bases of the junction unmatched. CDR3 DNA: TGTGCCAGCAGCCCCGGGACAGGGTCAGCCAATGAGCAGTTCTTC. Residues: CASSPGTGSANEQFF.

The V and J genes are TRBV9 and TRBJ2-7; 9 bases fit TRBD2. Germline trimming cut 0 bases from V and 7 bases from J; bases unmatched to any gene: 8. The CDR3 totals 15 residues. The germline V gene encodes CDR1 SGDLS and CDR2 YYNGEE. The CDR3 protein is CASSVEGGGAREQYF. CDR3 nucleotide sequence: TGTGCCAGCAGCGTAGAAGGCGGGGGGGCCAGAGAGCAGTACTTC.

The chain joins TRBV7-9 to TRBJ1-6, with D perhaps TRBD1 (5 bases). Germline CDR1 SEHNR, CDR2 FQNEAQ (reference sequence). The CDR3 has 14 residues. The ends were cut back, 2 bases at V and 9 bases at J, with 11 bases in the middle. The CDR3 sequence is CASSLLGRGSPLHF. Written as DNA, the CDR3 is TGTGCCAGCAGCTTACTGGGGAGGGGTTCACCCCTCCACTTT.

The rearrangement joins TRBV28 to TRBJ1-2; weak D call: TRBD1 (6 bases). Trimming stripped 4 bases from V and 4 bases from J, with 10 bases between. Per germline, CDR1 MDHEN and CDR2 SYDVKM. The CDR3 is 13 amino acids. CDR3 region: CASSWGGGYGYTF. Here the CDR3 DNA reads TGTGCCAGCAGTTGGGGGGGCGGCTATGGCTACACCTTC.

The sample holds one count of this clone. V is TRBV30 and J is TRBJ2-1, with 7 bases that match TRBD1. J was trimmed by 8 bases and V by 0 bases; bases with no gene match: 16. The germline gives CDR1 GTSNPN, CDR2 SVGIG (reference sequence). The CDR3 runs 17 residues. The CDR3 is CAWSVDRLGTVIHEQFF. In DNA, the CDR3 is TGTGCCTGGAGTGTAGATAGGTTAGGGACAGTAATCCATGAGCAGTTCTTC.

This sequence joins TRBV5-6 and TRBJ2-7; 13 bases line up with TRBD2. Germline V gene sequence: CDR1 SGHDT, CDR2 YYEEEE. The CDR3 extends over 18 amino acids. Unmatched junction bases numbered 14, after V lost 4 bases and J lost 4 bases. The CDR3 loop is CASSRGLAGVLSGYEQYF. In nucleotides, the CDR3 is TGTGCCAGCAGCCGCGGACTAGCGGGAGTGCTATCGGGATACGAGCAGTACTTC.

The chain employs TRBV29-1 and TRBJ1-1, with no clear D. With 5 bases removed from V and 2 bases from J, the gap between germline ends came to 15 bases. There are 14 residues in the CDR3. Germline V gene lookup returns CDR1 SQVTM and CDR2 ANQGSEA. The CDR3 DNA follows: TGCAGCGTTTCGGTTAAACAGACAAACACTGAAGCTTTCTTT. It translates to CSVSVKQTNTEAFF.

J is TRBJ2-3 and V is TRBV9; 7 positions agree with TRBD2. Unmatched junction bases numbered 7, after V lost 3 bases and J lost 0 bases. The germline gives CDR1 SGDLS, CDR2 YYNGEE. This CDR3 is 16 amino acids long. CDR3: CASSANLAASTDTQYF. CDR3 in DNA: TGTGCCAGCAGCGCAAACCTAGCGGCTAGCACAGATACGCAGTATTTT.

This rearrangement joins TRBV28 to TRBJ2-7; D uncertain. In germline, CDR1 is MDHEN, CDR2 SYDVKM. The V gene lost 0 bases and the J gene lost 2 bases, with 11 bases spanning the gap. The CDR3 totals 15 residues. DNA of the CDR3: TGTGCCAGCAGTTTATGGTCCAGGCGCACCTACGAGCAGTACTTC. This codes for CASSLWSRRTYEQYF.

The V and J genes are TRBV7-9 and TRBJ2-5, with D possibly TRBD2 on 6 matching bases. The CDR3 contains 14 residues. The germline V gene has CDR1 SEHNR and CDR2 FQNEAQ (reference sequence). V lost 6 bases and J lost 1, with 12 bases in between. CDR3 bases: TGTGCCAGCAGATTTGGGGGGACCCAAGAGACCCAGTACTTC. Translation: CASRFGGTQETQYF.

The rearrangement links TRBV28 to TRBJ2-7; D unclear. CDR3 size: 14 residues. Trimming shortened V by 2 bases and J by 3 bases, and 11 bases separated the two germline ends. In germline, CDR1 is MDHEN, CDR2 SYDVKM. The CDR3 sequence is CASSLLPLFYEQYF. CDR3 nucleotides: TGTGCCAGCAGTTTACTCCCCCTATTCTACGAGCAGTACTTC. Complete variable domain (other parts from reference TRBV28 and TRBJ2-7): DVKVTQSSRYLVKRTGEKVFLECVQDMDHENMFWYRQDPGLGLRLIYFSYDVKMKEKGDIPEGYSVSREKKERFSLILESASTNQTSMYLCASSLLPLFYEQYFGPGTRLTVT.

As to this clone: This specimen includes other DNA sequences encoding the same CDR3. The rearrangement uses TRBV9 and TRBJ2-7; 7 nucleotides agree with TRBD1. This CDR3 has 13 residues. In germline, CDR1 is SGDLS, CDR2 YYNGEE. V lost 3 bases, J lost 3 bases, and 3 bases stayed unmatched. The CDR3 DNA reads TGTGCCAGCAGCGCGAGGGACAGCTACGAGCAGTACTTC. Amino acids: CASSARDSYEQYF.

For the CDR3, the DNA is TGTGCCAGCAGACGATCGGGAGGAGGAAATGAAAAACTGTTTTTT. Protein sequence: CASRRSGGGNEKLFF. The chain joins TRBV11-1 to TRBJ1-4; D remains unclear. The germline V and J ends were trimmed by 6 bases and 5 bases, with 16 bases remaining between them. Germline V gene lookup returns CDR1 SGHAT and CDR2 FQDESV (reference sequence). CDR3 length: 15 residues.